The T cell receptor beta chain described here comes from a study of blood T cell repertoires in COVID-19. Turning to the study itself: The study drew acute and convalescent COVID-19 samples from the United States, Italy and Spain. Nucleic acid was either cDNA or gDNA, and it came from T cells, B-cell-depleted T cells, or PBMCs.

This clone was observed once. The CDR3 sequence is 15 residues long. CDR1 is SGHNT and CDR2 is YYREEE in the germline V gene (reference sequence). Trimming took 2 bases from V and 1 from J; bases not matched to a gene: 3. Source study methods: Estimated nucleated cell counts came from reference gene primer amplification. Clones were read by immunoSEQ multiplex PCR, and TCRdb kept only the in-frame ones, dropping some. Clone size and the V and J calls come from that table; the DNA yielded D and trimming. The table shows roughly 290,000 clones, with roughly 90% occurring only once. The chain uses TRBV5-4 and TRBJ1-1; 9 bases are shared with TRBD1. The specimen sequenced was peripheral blood. The receptor was derived from a man aged 25-45 years with acute or convalescent COVID-19. The CDR3 nucleotides read TGTGCCAGCAGCTTAAGGGGACAGGGGAACACTGAAGCTTTCTTT. It is translated as CASSLRGQGNTEAFF.